Below, 23 T cell receptor beta chains from the same sample are listed, as sequenced in a study of identical twins. TCRdb passed the 5' RACE reads through MiXCR, listing each CDR3 protein once. The sample carries 1.5 million to 2 million distinct CDR3 sequences, about 32% recorded once. The specimen was cord blood. These receptors all stem from a newborn girl in good health.

Here the CDR3 DNA reads TGTGCCAGCAAGAAGGGGATGAACACTGAAGCTTTCTTT. Translating gives CASKKGMNTEAFF. The V and J genes are TRBV27 and TRBJ1-1; a possible D gene is TRBD1 (5 bases). The CDR3 extends over 13 amino acids. V was shortened by 7 bases and J by 0 bases, with 9 bases between the two germline ends. In germline, CDR1 is MNHEY, CDR2 SMNVEV (reference sequence).

This clonotype was found a few times. The chain carries TRBV12-3 or TRBV12-4 and TRBJ1-2; D unresolved. Trimming left V 6 bases short and J 0 bases short, with 14 bases between. CDR3 length equals 15 residues. The DNA of the CDR3 is TGTGCCAGCAGCCCACTCCGGGTTGCTAACTATGGCTACACCTTC. This codes for CASSPLRVANYGYTF.

This clonotype appeared a few times. The chain couples TRBV20-1 to TRBJ2-3; 11 bases match TRBD2. Trimming took 2 bases from V and 0 from J; bases not matched to a gene: 4. This CDR3 spans 16 amino acids. The germline V gene has CDR1 DFQATT and CDR2 SNEGSKA (reference sequence). CDR3 in DNA: TGCAGTGCTAGATTTGCTAGCGGGGGGAGCACAGATACGCAGTATTTT. This sequence encodes CSARFASGGSTDTQYF.

This clonotype was seen only a few times. The chain joins TRBV4-1 to TRBJ1-2, with D perhaps TRBD1 (6 bases). The CDR3 is 14 residues long. From germline, CDR1 is MGHRA and CDR2 YSYEKL. With 4 bases removed from V and 2 bases from J, the gap between germline ends came to 11 bases. The CDR3 region has the DNA TGCGCCAGCAGCCTTAACAGGGAAAACTATGGCTACACCTTC. Amino acids: CASSLNRENYGYTF.

This clonotype appeared a few times. The chain carries TRBV12-3 or TRBV12-4 and TRBJ2-5; 8 bases are a match to TRBD1. This CDR3 is 13 amino acids long. With 6 bases clipped from V and 7 bases from J, the junction kept 7 bases outside the gene matches. CDR3 nucleotides: TGTGCCAGCAGCGGACAGGGTGTTGGGACCCAGTACTTC. Its translation: CASSGQGVGTQYF.

This clonotype was seen repeatedly, ten times or more. The rearrangement uses TRBV11-2 and TRBJ2-7; maybe TRBD1 (5 bases). V lost 0 bases and J lost 3, with 12 bases in between. The germline gives CDR1 SGHAT, CDR2 FQNNGV. This CDR3 is built from 15 residues. The chain's CDR3 is CASSLEVDSYYEQYF. The CDR3 DNA sequence: TGTGCCAGCAGCTTAGAGGTTGACAGCTACTACGAGCAGTACTTC. The full variable domain, its missing parts supplied by reference TRBV11-2 and TRBJ2-7, is EAGVAQSPRYKIIEKRQSVAFWCNPISGHATLYWYQQILGQGPKLLIQFQNNGVVDDSQLPKDRFSAERLKGVDSTLKIQPAKLEDSAVYLCASSLEVDSYYEQYFGPGTRLTVT.

The chain recombines TRBV24-1 with TRBJ2-3, with no clear D. CDR1 and CDR2 (germline): KGHDR, SFDVKD. This CDR3 is 12 amino acids long. V dropped 12 bases and J dropped 3 bases, with 12 bases sitting between them. The CDR3 region is CAAGSQTDTQYF. The CDR3 DNA reads TGTGCCGCCGGGTCACAAACAGATACGCAGTATTTT.

This clonotype was counted a few times. V gene TRBV29-1 combines with J gene TRBJ1-2; D possibly corresponds to TRBD1 (6 bases). V was clipped by 4 bases and J by 3 bases, with 15 bases between them. The CDR3 has 14 residues. Germline loops: CDR1 SQVTM, CDR2 ANQGSEA. CDR3 in amino acids: CSVALKGGDYGYTF. DNA of the CDR3: TGCAGCGTTGCGTTAAAAGGGGGGGACTATGGCTACACCTTC.

This chain uses TRBV12-3 or TRBV12-4 with TRBJ2-5; 9 bases are a match to TRBD2. The CDR3 totals 14 residues. V trimming: 7 bases; J trimming: 5 bases; junction bases outside the gene matches: 8. CDR3 loop: CASKRGTSSETQYF. The CDR3 DNA reads as TGTGCCAGCAAGCGAGGGACTAGCTCCGAGACCCAGTACTTC.

This rearrangement joins TRBV14 to TRBJ1-2; D is unclear. CDR1 and CDR2 (germline): SGHDN, FVKESK. Trimming removed 0 bases from V and 8 bases from J, with 10 bases in between. There are 13 residues in the CDR3. The CDR3 DNA follows: TGTGCCAGCAGCCAAGACCGGCTATGGGGCTACACCTTC. Translating it yields CASSQDRLWGYTF.

On this clonotype itself: A much larger clonotype is one base distant, so this may be a read error. The CDR3 spells CASSVGLTDSYEQYF. For the CDR3, the DNA is TGTGCCAGCAGTGTGGGACTAACGGACTCCTACGAGCAGTACTTC. J is TRBJ2-7 and V is TRBV28, with 7 positions matching TRBD2. Germline V gives CDR1 MDHEN, CDR2 SYDVKM. V was clipped by 5 bases and J by 0 bases; unmatched bases: 7. The CDR3 totals 15 residues.

The V and J genes are TRBV29-1 and TRBJ2-1; 8 nucleotides match TRBD2. The J call is in doubt because the DNA end fits TRBJ2-7 better. The CDR3 has 15 residues. Germline V gives CDR1 SQVTM, CDR2 ANQGSEA. In DNA, the CDR3 is TGCAGCGTTGATTCGCGGGAGGTGAGCTACAATGAGCAGTACTTC. It specifies CSVDSREVSYNEQYF.

This clonotype was counted many times. This rearrangement joins TRBV28 to TRBJ2-1; the D call may be TRBD1 or TRBD2 (5 bases each). CDR3 length equals 12 residues. CDR1 and CDR2 from the germline V gene are MDHEN and SYDVKM. V was pared by 7 bases and J by 5 bases, with 9 bases between. The DNA for the CDR3 is TGTGCCAGCAATGAGGGGAACAATGAGCAGTTCTTC. It codes for CASNEGNNEQFF.

This clonotype was counted a few times. This sequence joins TRBV4-1 and TRBJ2-5, with 8 bases fitting TRBD2. The CDR3 covers 16 residues. V dropped 1 base and J dropped 2; count of bases not matched to a gene: 6. The germline V gene encodes CDR1 MGHRA and CDR2 YSYEKL. The CDR3: CASSQVLGLVQETQYF. The CDR3 DNA reads TGCGCCAGCAGCCAAGTATTGGGACTAGTTCAAGAGACCCAGTACTTC.

The gene calls are TRBV15 and TRBJ1-6; no clear D gene. CDR1 and CDR2 from the germline V gene are LNHNV and YYDKDF (reference sequence). CDR3 size: 13 residues. Trimming cost V 0 bases and J 10 bases, with 7 bases left between them. The CDR3 is CATSRDLESPLHF. CDR3 coding DNA: TGTGCCACCAGCAGAGATCTAGAATCACCCCTCCACTTT.

In its sample, this clonotype was seen once. This chain links TRBV28 with TRBJ2-1; D gene uncertain. The germline V and J ends were trimmed by 4 bases and 5 bases, with 9 bases remaining between them. CDR1 MDHEN and CDR2 SYDVKM come from the germline V gene. The CDR3 covers 13 residues. This CDR3 is CASSSPANNEQFF. The CDR3 region has the DNA TGTGCCAGCAGTTCCCCAGCCAACAATGAGCAGTTCTTC. Using reference TRBV28 and TRBJ2-1 for the parts outside the CDR3, the full variable domain is DVKVTQSSRYLVKRTGEKVFLECVQDMDHENMFWYRQDPGLGLRLIYFSYDVKMKEKGDIPEGYSVSREKKERFSLILESASTNQTSMYLCASSSPANNEQFFGPGTRLTVL.

CDR3 DNA: TGTGCCAGCAGCTTACCCGAAGGATATTGGACAGGTATGAACACTGAAGCTTTCTTT. This gives the protein CASSLPEGYWTGMNTEAFF. The V call is TRBV7-2, the J call TRBJ1-1, with TRBD1 identical over 7 bases. Germline lookup yields CDR1 SGHTA and CDR2 FQGNSA. The CDR3 is 19 amino acids. The V segment lost 2 bases and the J segment 0 bases; nucleotides outside the gene matches: 15.

The gene calls are TRBV20-1 and TRBJ2-7; TRBD2 aligns across 9 bases. This CDR3 spans 15 amino acids. V lost 3 bases to trimming and J lost 4 bases; unmatched junction nucleotides: 10. CDR1 and CDR2 from the germline V gene are DFQATT and SNEGSKA (reference sequence). DNA of the CDR3: TGCAGTGCTAGGAGGGGGACTAGCCTCCGATACGAGCAGTACTTC. Its protein is CSARRGTSLRYEQYF.

This clonotype was seen more than once but under ten times. The chain's CDR3 is CASSVEPQRNYGYTF. In DNA, the CDR3 is TGTGCCAGCAGCGTAGAGCCACAGAGGAACTATGGCTACACCTTC. The chain couples TRBV9 to TRBJ1-2; D unresolved. V dropped 0 bases and J dropped 2 bases, with 11 bases sitting between them. From germline, CDR1 is SGDLS and CDR2 YYNGEE. The CDR3 totals 15 residues.

The V call is TRBV9, the J call TRBJ2-7, with D perhaps matching TRBD2 (6 bases). The CDR3 contains 15 residues. V was pared by 3 bases and J by 7 bases, with 20 bases between. In germline, CDR1 is SGDLS, CDR2 YYNGEE. CDR3: CASSAYGGVENEQYF. CDR3 in DNA: TGTGCCAGCAGCGCCTATGGAGGGGTGGAGAATGAGCAGTACTTC.

This chain links TRBV12-3 or TRBV12-4 with TRBJ1-1; 11 bases align to TRBD1. Unmatched junction bases numbered 7, after V lost 3 bases and J lost 4 bases. The CDR3 spans 16 residues. The CDR3 bases are TGTGCCAGCAGTTTTGGGACAGGGGGGACGGGCACTGAAGCTTTCTTT. Amino acids: CASSFGTGGTGTEAFF.

This clonotype was detected a few times. The CDR3 nucleotides read TGTGCCATCACGGGGGGGCCTAGCACAGATACGCAGTATTTT. Protein sequence: CAITGGPSTDTQYF. This chain uses TRBV10-3 with TRBJ2-3; 8 nucleotides align to TRBD2. The V segment lost 7 bases and the J segment 0 bases; nucleotides outside the gene matches: 3. This CDR3 has 14 amino acids. Germline-derived CDR1 and CDR2 are ENHRY and SYGVKD.

The chain joins TRBV10-3 to TRBJ2-3; 9 bases map to TRBD2. In germline, CDR1 is ENHRY, CDR2 SYGVKD. Trimming cost V 0 bases and J 4 bases; bases outside gene matches: 2. The CDR3 has 15 amino acids. The CDR3 sequence: CAISESAGGSDTQYF. The CDR3 coding sequence is TGTGCCATCAGTGAGTCAGCGGGAGGTTCAGATACGCAGTATTTT.